Listed below are T cell receptor beta chains from one sample, sequenced in a study of blood T cells in healthy people across ages. Each CDR3 protein gets one entry after TCRdb re-called the 5' RACE reads with MiXCR. The sample has 1.5 million to 2 million distinct CDR3 sequences, around half seen once. Sequencing used blood. These receptors all stem from a woman in her thirties or forties in good health. Each CDR3 is given with its conserved first and last residue. A D gene is named only where the DNA matches it firmly. Not every row has a clone size; where given, it reads once, few, many or a size class.

>.|TRBV2|TRBJ2-1|.
CASRQTYPNEQFF
TGTGCCAGTAGGCAGACTTACCCCAATGAGCAGTTCTTC
>TRBD1|TRBV7-6|TRBJ2-7|.
CASSGDRACSYEQYF
TGTGCCAGCAGTGGAGACAGGGCGTGCTCCTACGAGCAGTACTTC
>.|TRBV2|TRBJ2-5|.
CASSAGGALIQTQYF
TGTGCCAGCAGTGCTGGGGGGGCGCTCATCCAGACCCAGTACTTC
>.|TRBV6-1|TRBJ1-5|few
CASRPWREGSNQPQHF
TGTGCCAGCAGACCGTGGCGAGAGGGGAGCAATCAGCCCCAGCATTTT
>TRBD1|TRBV18|TRBJ2-7|.
CASSNGQDYEQYF
TGTGCCAGCTCAAATGGACAGGACTACGAGCAGTACTTC
>TRBD1|TRBV28|TRBJ2-5|.
CASSLLLDRGRGETQYF
TGTGCCAGCAGTCTCCTCTTGGACAGGGGGCGGGGAGAGACCCAGTACTTC
>.|TRBV3-1|TRBJ1-1|.
CASSQLRTEAEAFF
TGTGCCAGCAGCCAACTTCGGACAGAGGCTGAAGCTTTCTTT
>.|TRBV2|TRBJ2-5|.
CASTTGVVKTQYF
TGTGCCAGCACAACGGGGGTTGTGAAGACCCAGTACTTC
>TRBD1|TRBV7-9|TRBJ1-5|.
CANRWGRGQDQPQHF
TGTGCCAACCGATGGGGCAGGGGGCAAGATCAGCCCCAGCATTTT
>.|TRBV10-3|TRBJ1-2|.
CAIRDSSNYGYTF
TGTGCCATCAGGGACAGTTCTAACTATGGCTACACCTTC
>.|TRBV3-1|TRBJ2-7|once
CASNQRDQLYEQYF
TGTGCCAGCAACCAACGGGACCAGCTCTACGAGCAGTACTTC
>.|TRBV11-2|TRBJ2-7|.
CASSPSSGRTYEQYF
TGTGCCAGCAGCCCGTCCTCGGGACGAACCTACGAGCAGTACTTC
>.|TRBV11-2|TRBJ2-7|.
CASSLDAFVGGSYEQYF
TGTGCCAGCAGCTTAGACGCCTTTGTCGGGGGCTCCTACGAGCAGTACTTC
>TRBD2|TRBV5-1|TRBJ2-1|.
CASSISGRKNEQFF
TGCGCCAGCAGCATTAGCGGGAGGAAGAATGAGCAGTTCTTC
>.|TRBV5-1|TRBJ2-7|.
CASSLAGLSEQYF
TGCGCCAGCAGCTTGGCCGGGTTATCCGAGCAGTACTTC
>TRBD1|TRBV29-1|TRBJ2-1|few
CTTRQGDKSEQFF
TGCACGACGCGACAGGGGGATAAGAGTGAGCAGTTCTTC
>.|TRBV7-2|TRBJ2-5|many
CASSLGRRQETQYF
TGTGCCAGCAGCCTTGGACGGCGACAAGAGACCCAGTACTTC
>.|TRBV14|TRBJ2-3|few
CASSQEPGYTQYF
TGTGCCAGCAGCCAAGAGCCCGGATATACGCAGTATTTT
>.|TRBV21-1|TRBJ2-7|.
CASSKLGQVAYEQYF
TGTGCCAGCAGCAAATTAGGGCAGGTCGCCTACGAGCAGTACTTC
>.|TRBV27|TRBJ1-2|.
CASSGGAWGYTF
TGTGCCAGCAGTGGGGGGGCTTGGGGCTACACCTTC
>.|TRBV29-1|TRBJ2-3|few
CSVARRISTDTQYF
TGCAGCGTCGCCAGACGAATTAGCACAGATACGCAGTATTTT
>.|TRBV5-1|TRBJ2-7|few
CASRPTNRDSYEQYF
TGCGCCAGCAGACCTACCAACAGGGATTCTTACGAGCAGTACTTC
>TRBD1|TRBV5-1|TRBJ1-2|.
CASSDRQGDYGYTF
TGCGCCAGCAGCGACCGACAGGGAGACTATGGCTACACCTTC
>.|TRBV12-3/TRBV12-4|TRBJ2-6|.
CASSQRALGDGPSGANVLTF
TGTGCCAGCAGTCAGCGGGCGTTAGGGGACGGACCCTCTGGGGCCAACGTCCTGACTTTC
>TRBD2|TRBV7-7|TRBJ2-5|once
CASMSILAGGPCETQYF
TGTGCTAGCATGTCAATACTAGCGGGGGGGCCATGCGAGACCCAGTACTTC
>TRBD2|TRBV6-5|TRBJ2-5|few
CASSYYGRGETQYF
TGTGCCAGCAGTTACTACGGGAGGGGAGAGACCCAGTACTTC
>.|TRBV6-2/TRBV6-3|TRBJ2-5|few
CATRRPSRQETQYF
TGTGCCACCAGGAGGCCCTCGAGGCAAGAGACCCAGTACTTC
>TRBD2|TRBV6-5|TRBJ2-1|.
CASSYHPSGVSYNEQFF
TGTGCCAGCAGTTACCATCCTAGCGGGGTCTCCTACAATGAGCAGTTCTTC
>TRBD1|TRBV20-1|TRBJ2-4|few
CSASDSAGTENIQYF
TGCAGTGCTAGCGACTCAGCCGGGACAGAAAACATTCAGTACTTC
>TRBD2|TRBV27|TRBJ2-5|few
CASSLSLSSGGDQETQYF
TGTGCCAGCAGTTTATCCCTCTCTAGCGGGGGGGACCAAGAGACCCAGTACTTC
>.|TRBV29-1|TRBJ1-4|.
CSVRAGTEKLFF
TGTAGCGTTAGGGCCGGGACGGAAAAACTGTTTTTT
>.|TRBV7-9|TRBJ2-5|few
CASSLSLAVQETQYF
TGTGCCAGCAGCTTATCCTTAGCGGTACAAGAGACCCAGTACTTC
>.|TRBV6-2/TRBV6-3|TRBJ2-6|few
CASSYFFSSGANVLTF
TGTGCCAGCAGTTACTTTTTCTCCTCTGGGGCCAACGTCCTGACTTTC
>.|TRBV2|TRBJ2-7|few
CASINSGTFYEQYF
TGTGCCAGCATCAATTCCGGGACCTTCTACGAGCAGTACTTC
>TRBD1|TRBV15|TRBJ1-6|.
CATSGGSGTVDSPLHF
TGTGCCACCAGCGGGGGCTCCGGGACAGTGGATTCACCCCTCCACTTT
>.|TRBV20-1|TRBJ2-4|few
CSAHPLAKNIQYF
TGCAGTGCCCACCCCCTAGCCAAAAACATTCAGTACTTC
>.|TRBV6-2/TRBV6-3|TRBJ2-1|many
CASSYDPGQGLNNEQFF
TGTGCCAGCAGTTACGATCCCGGGCAGGGGCTAAACAATGAGCAGTTCTTC
>.|TRBV2|TRBJ1-5|.
CASSELQLGNQPQHF
TGTGCCAGCAGTGAACTACAGCTAGGCAATCAGCCCCAGCATTTT
>.|TRBV28|TRBJ2-1|few
CASSLPPPLDEQFF
TGTGCCAGCAGTTTACCTCCCCCACTAGATGAGCAGTTCTTC
>.|TRBV9|TRBJ1-2|.
CASSVDLQGRIYGYTF
TGTGCCAGCAGCGTAGATCTTCAGGGGCGGATCTATGGCTACACCTTC
>.|TRBV28|TRBJ1-6|.
CASSPLPTWANSPLHF
TGTGCCAGCAGTCCCCTCCCGACTTGGGCTAATTCACCCCTCCACTTT
>TRBD1|TRBV7-9|TRBJ2-3|.
CASSRDSFSMDTQYF
TGTGCCAGCAGCCGGGACAGCTTTTCTATGGATACGCAGTATTTT
>TRBD1|TRBV7-2|TRBJ1-1|.
CASSLAGQGPTNTEAFF
TGTGCCAGCAGCTTAGCTGGACAGGGTCCCACGAACACTGAAGCTTTCTTT
>.|TRBV2|TRBJ2-1|.
CASSETEQFF
TGTGCCAGCAGTGAGACTGAGCAGTTCTTC
>.|TRBV9|TRBJ2-7|many
CASSPLLDSYEQYF
TGTGCCAGCAGTCCTCTTCTGGACTCCTACGAGCAGTACTTC
>TRBD2|TRBV9|TRBJ2-4|.
CASSVEGLGKNIQYF
TGTGCCAGCAGCGTAGAGGGACTAGGTAAAAACATTCAGTACTTC
>.|TRBV6-2/TRBV6-3|TRBJ2-5|few
CASTREGAFQETQYF
TGTGCCAGCACCCGGGAGGGGGCGTTCCAAGAGACCCAGTACTTC
>.|TRBV27|TRBJ1-2|.
CASSLSRVGTSLYGYTF
TGTGCCAGCAGTTTATCCAGGGTGGGAACTAGCCTTTATGGCTACACCTTC